The clone carrying this TCR beta chain has just a few counts. The antigen is unknown. The data belong to a study of T cells in Graves' hyperthyroidism and ophthalmopathy. Study background: Prior to any treatment, at the point of initial diagnosis, peripheral blood was collected.

Study results and limitations: The model forecast ophthalmopathy, anticipating it by a median around 6.5 months before onset.

RNA transcripts yielded amplified TCR beta CDR3 regions. Primed by the HTBI set, a first-round RT-PCR was run on the TCR CDR3. TCRdb ran MiXCR on the multiplex PCR reads and lists one entry per CDR3 protein. The sample carries 360,000 or so distinct CDR3 sequences, roughly 15% recorded once. V was shortened by 6 bases and J by 14 bases, with 14 bases between the two germline ends. The CDR3 consists of 10 residues. Germline CDR1 is DFQATT and CDR2 is SNEGSKA (reference sequence). The TCR sequence derives from a woman aged 55-70 years with Graves' ophthalmopathy. The specimen sequenced was blood. This chain connects TRBV20-1 to TRBJ1-3, with a weak D call TRBD1 (5 bases). The chain's CDR3 is CSARLAGLYF. The CDR3, as DNA: TGCAGTGCAAGACTAGCGGGACTATATTTT.